This TCR beta chain was sequenced during a study of blood T cell repertoires in COVID-19. In the authors' workflow: The assay estimated nucleated cells by amplifying reference gene primers. Produced via immunoSEQ multiplex PCR; TCRdb's table is partial and in-frame only. V and J calls and clone size are those listed in that table; D and trimming were worked out from the DNA. This table has 450,000 or so clones, roughly 89% appearing once. Seattle's cohort entered during active infection and was followed longitudinally. This clone occurred once. The sample consisted of peripheral blood. The source is a man aged 18 to 29 with COVID-19, enrolled during active disease.

In DNA form, the CDR3 reads TGTGCTAGTGGCGTAGCGACCGGGGAGCTGTTTTTT. This gives the protein CASGVATGELFF. This chain joins TRBV12-5 and TRBJ2-2, with D maybe TRBD2 (5 bases). The CDR3 covers 12 residues. Trimming cost V 6 bases and J 5 bases, with 7 bases left between them. CDR1 is LGHNT, CDR2 FRNRAP, per germline.